These 10 T cell receptor beta chains originate from one sample sequenced in a study of CD8+CD57+ T cells in acquired aplastic anemia. According to the study, genomic DNA was the template for TCR beta VDJ and CDR3 profiling. TCRdb recomputed calls from the reads with MiXCR, one row per CDR3 protein. The data contain approximately 260,000 distinct CDR3 sequences, approximately 82% of them singletons. Patients sequenced had flow cytometry evidence of CD8+CD57+ cell expansion. The specimen was sorted CD4+, CD8+, or CD8+CD57+ T cells (not recorded which) from PBMCs. All receptors derive from a human donor with aplastic anemia.

For this clonotype: Here the CDR3 omits its conserved ending phenylalanine or tryptophan, so a read error is the likely source. V gene TRBV7-2 combines with J gene TRBJ2-1, with D possibly TRBD1 on 6 matching bases. The J call may be faulty, since TRBJ2-7 better matches the DNA end. The CDR3 covers 13 residues. The germline CDR1 and CDR2 sequences are SGHTA and FQGNSA. CDR3 residues: CASSHGGVEQQYV. DNA for the CDR3: TGTGCCAGCAGCCATGGGGGCGTGGAGCAGCAGTACGTC.

Turning to this clonotype: At one end the junction does not follow the germline gene, possibly because of a read error. The chain joins TRBV2 to TRBJ2-1; the D call may be TRBD1 or TRBD2 (5 bases each). The CDR3 is 13 residues long. Germline-derived CDR1 and CDR2 are SNHLY and FYNNEI. CDR3 coding DNA: TGTGCCAGCGGTGATGAGGGGATCCATACGCAGTTCTTT. Amino acid sequence: CASGDEGIHTQFF.

The chain is built from TRBV7-9 and TRBJ2-7, with D unresolved. The V end lost 5 bases, the J end lost 3 bases, and 26 bases lay between the germline ends. The CDR3 covers 18 residues. In germline, CDR1 is SEHNR, CDR2 FQNEAQ (reference sequence). The CDR3 loop reads CASSDTPKGPAKNYEQYV. The CDR3 DNA follows: TGTGCCAGCAGCGACACACCGAAAGGACCAGCCAAAAACTACGAGCAGTACGTC.

This clonotype appeared once. J is TRBJ2-7 and V is TRBV7-2; tentatively, D is TRBD1 or TRBD2 (5 bases each). Trimming removed 3 bases at V and 3 bases at J, with 24 bases between. Germline-derived CDR1 and CDR2 are SGHTA and FQGNSA. This CDR3 is built from 18 residues. The CDR3 DNA is TGTGCCAGCAGCTTTCACGCGGGTGGGGCAGCCCCTCGCTACGAGCAGTACGTC. It codes for CASSFHAGGAAPRYEQYV.

CDR3: CAIRPGLAGDEQFF. In DNA, the CDR3 is TGTGCCATCAGGCCGGGACTCGCGGGTGATGAGCAGTTCTTC. The chain combines TRBV10-3 with TRBJ2-1; D might be TRBD2 (6 bases). V was clipped by 6 bases and J by 8 bases, with 17 bases between them. This CDR3 spans 14 amino acids. CDR1 is ENHRY, CDR2 SYGVKD, per germline.

Note on this clonotype: A read error may produce the germline difference seen at one junction end. The chain recombines TRBV7-2 with TRBJ1-2; D not certain. Germline CDR1 reads SGHTA; CDR2 reads FQGNSA. The CDR3 contains 13 residues. The CDR3 loop reads CASSQALAGDYHF. DNA of the CDR3: TGCGCCAGCAGCCAAGCGCTTGCAGGCGATTACCACTTC.

In its sample, this clonotype was seen a few times. This likely comes from a read error, as the CDR3 has no conserved phenylalanine or tryptophan at its end. The limits of the CDR3 on the DNA are not certain, so only TCRdb's listed CDR3 is given. The chain is built from TRBV7-9 and TRBJ2-3; the table's D call TRBD2 went unverified against the DNA. CDR1 is SEHNR, CDR2 FQNEAQ, per germline (reference sequence). The CDR3 sequence runs 13 residues, both termini included. This chain's CDR3 is CASSLAGSYGEYV.

The genes are TRBV7-8 and TRBJ1-1, with D unresolved. Trimming left V 0 bases short and J 11 bases short, with 22 bases between. Germline assignment: CDR1 SGHVS and CDR2 FQNEAQ. The CDR3 has 16 amino acids. For the CDR3, the DNA is TGTGCCAGCAGCTTAGCGGGAGGTCCGGATTACCAGGATGCTTTCTTT. Translated: CASSLAGGPDYQDAFF.

V usage is TRBV7-8 and J usage is TRBJ2-1; 7 positions match TRBD1. With 2 bases clipped from V and 15 bases from J, the junction kept 16 bases outside the gene matches. The CDR3 is 15 amino acids. In germline, CDR1 is SGHVS, CDR2 FQNEAQ. The CDR3 spells CASSLKGAEHSEWFF. Written as DNA, the CDR3 is TGTGCCAGCAGCTTAAAGGGGGCCGAGCACTCAGAGTGGTTCTTC.

This rearrangement joins TRBV7-3 to TRBJ2-7, with 9 bases fitting TRBD1. The J segment lost 5 bases and the V segment lost 5 bases, leaving 7 bases of the junction unmatched. Germline V gene data show CDR1 as SGHTA and CDR2 as FQGTGA. This CDR3 region has 14 residues. The CDR3 nucleotides read TGTGCCAGCAGCGCGGACAGGGGAGTCGACGAGCAGTACTTC. Encoded protein: CASSADRGVDEQYF.